The 25 T cell receptor beta chains in this list originate from one sample, sequenced in a study of early T cells in non-severe SARS-CoV-2 infection. TCRdb processed the 5' RACE reads anew with MiXCR; each CDR3 protein has one entry. The table includes 70,000 to 90,000 distinct CDR3 sequences, about 11% detected once. The sample taken for sequencing was whole blood. These receptors originate from an adult who was a healthcare worker with PCR-confirmed SARS-CoV-2 infection or an uninfected control (not recorded which).

This clonotype showed up many times. This chain links TRBV30 with TRBJ1-1; no definite D call. The V gene lost 4 bases and the J gene lost 6 bases, with 9 bases spanning the gap. The CDR3 totals 11 residues. Germline V gene data show CDR1 as GTSNPN and CDR2 as SVGIG (reference sequence). This CDR3 is CAWNHGPEAFF. The CDR3 region has the DNA TGTGCCTGGAATCACGGACCTGAAGCTTTCTTT. The whole variable domain, remainder taken from reference TRBV30 and TRBJ1-1, is SQTIHQWPATLVQPVGSPLSLECTVEGTSNPNLYWYRQAAGRGLQLLFYSVGIGQISSEVPQNLSASRPQDRQFILSSKKLLLSDSGFYLCAWNHGPEAFFGQGTRLTVV.

Ten or more counts support this clonotype. The gene calls are TRBV6-5 and TRBJ2-2; TRBD1 might be the D (6 bases). V lost 11 bases, J lost 4 bases, and 11 bases lay in between. This CDR3 is 12 amino acids long. Germline V lookup: CDR1 MNHEY, CDR2 SVGAGI. The CDR3 DNA sequence: TGTGCCGCGGGCAGGGGCACCGGGGAGCTGTTTTTT. This gives the protein CAAGRGTGELFF.

The chain has TRBV24-1 and TRBJ2-3; 7 bases are shared with TRBD2. This CDR3 is built from 14 residues. Germline V gives CDR1 KGHDR, CDR2 SFDVKD. V gave up 7 bases and J gave up 2 bases; unmatched junction bases: 5. The CDR3 coding sequence is TGTGCCACCAGGGGGGGACTATCCACAGATACGCAGTATTTT. Translating gives CATRGGLSTDTQYF.

This clonotype was detected ten times or more. In nucleotides, the CDR3 is TGCGCCAGCAGCCCGACCTGGGACGGATACACTGAAGCTTTCTTT. It is translated as CASSPTWDGYTEAFF. The chain uses TRBV5-1 and TRBJ1-1; weak D call: TRBD1 (5 bases). CDR1 is SGHRS and CDR2 is YFSETQ in the germline V gene. This CDR3 region has 15 residues. Deletions cut 4 bases from V and 3 bases from J, with 16 bases between.

The rearrangement links TRBV12-3 or TRBV12-4 to TRBJ1-1; no reliable D call. V was trimmed by 7 bases and J by 10 bases, leaving 13 bases between them. The CDR3 loop spans 11 amino acids. The CDR3 here is CASTTPGAAFF. The CDR3, as DNA: TGTGCCAGCACGACCCCAGGCGCAGCTTTCTTT.

V is TRBV6-2 or TRBV6-3 and J is TRBJ1-2; unclear D gene. The CDR3 contains 13 residues. Germline V gene lookup returns CDR1 MNHEY and CDR2 SVGEGT. V lost 9 bases and J 9 bases, leaving 20 bases between the germline ends. CDR3: CASTSGEYRRYTF. CDR3 DNA: TGTGCCAGTACCTCCGGCGAATACCGGCGCTACACCTTC.

The sample holds a few counts of this clonotype. This chain connects TRBV19 to TRBJ1-6; maybe TRBD1 (5 bases). The germline V and J ends were trimmed by 7 bases and 8 bases, with 15 bases remaining between them. Germline lookup yields CDR1 LNHDA and CDR2 SQIVND (reference sequence). This CDR3 is 14 amino acids long. The CDR3 reads CASTMDILYSPLHF. The CDR3 nucleotides read TGTGCCAGTACTATGGACATTCTCTATTCACCCCTCCACTTT.

This clonotype has a handful of counts. The chain couples TRBV11-2 to TRBJ2-1; tentative D call: TRBD2 (6 bases). The CDR3 has 15 amino acids. Germline lookup yields CDR1 SGHAT and CDR2 FQNNGV. The germline V and J ends were trimmed by 0 bases and 14 bases, with 20 bases remaining between them. The CDR3 reads CASSLDGLGGSEKFF. The CDR3 nucleotides read TGTGCCAGCAGCTTAGACGGGCTCGGGGGTAGCGAAAAGTTCTTC.

Ten or more counts support this clonotype. CDR3 nucleotide sequence: TGTGCCAGCAGCCCCCTAGACGAGCAGTACTTC. It yields the protein CASSPLDEQYF. V usage is TRBV7-8 and J usage is TRBJ2-7; D remains unclear. The length of the CDR3 is 11 residues. The V gene's germline CDR1 is SGHVS and CDR2 FQNEAQ. V dropped 5 bases and J dropped 5 bases, with 7 bases sitting between them.

The chain carries TRBV19 and TRBJ2-5; TRBD1 aligns across 7 bases. Germline CDR1 is LNHDA and CDR2 is SQIVND (reference sequence). V lost 6 bases, J lost 5 bases, and 6 bases stayed unmatched. The CDR3 spans 13 residues. CDR3 DNA: TGTGCCAGTAGGCTACAGGGGTCCGAGACCCAGTACTTC. Protein product: CASRLQGSETQYF.

At least ten counts were recorded for this clonotype. The rearrangement joins TRBV7-2 to TRBJ1-6; 7 positions match TRBD1. CDR3 size: 15 residues. Trimming took 5 bases from V and 7 from J; bases not matched to a gene: 8. Germline CDR1 is SGHTA and CDR2 is FQGNSA. This CDR3 is CASSERQGLNSPLHF. CDR3 nucleotide sequence: TGTGCCAGCAGCGAAAGACAGGGTTTAAATTCACCCCTCCACTTT. The whole variable domain, remainder taken from reference TRBV7-2 and TRBJ1-6, is GAGVSQSPSNKVTEKGKDVELRCDPISGHTALYWYRQSLGQGLEFLIYFQGNSAPDKSGLPSDRFSAERTGGSVSTLTIQRTQQEDSAVYLCASSERQGLNSPLHFGNGTRLTVT.

This clonotype was recorded a few times. The chain uses TRBV30 and TRBJ1-1; no reliable D call. V was shortened by 4 bases and J by 2 bases, with 5 bases between the two germline ends. The CDR3 sequence is 11 residues long. CDR1 is GTSNPN, CDR2 SVGIG, per germline (reference sequence). CDR3 region: CAWKENTEAFF. The CDR3 DNA follows: TGTGCCTGGAAAGAAAACACTGAAGCTTTCTTT.

This clonotype was found a few times. The V and J genes are TRBV15 and TRBJ2-1, with unresolved D. The CDR3 is 12 residues long. Germline CDR1 and CDR2: LNHNV and YYDKDF (reference sequence). V was clipped by 1 base and J by 8 bases, with 6 bases between them. The CDR3 protein is CATSRGRDEQFF. The CDR3 bases are TGTGCCACCAGCAGAGGTAGGGATGAGCAGTTCTTC.

The genes are TRBV7-2 and TRBJ2-1, with a tentative D call TRBD2 (6 bases). Trimming pared 2 bases from V and 10 bases from J, leaving 24 bases between. Germline V CDR1 and CDR2: SGHTA, FQGNSA. The CDR3 consists of 17 residues. In DNA form, the CDR3 reads TGTGCCAGCAGCTTATACGCCGCGGGGCTACTAGTAGGAGAGCAGTTCTTC. Encoded protein: CASSLYAAGLLVGEQFF.

This chain joins TRBV11-2 and TRBJ2-3; a possible D gene is TRBD2 (7 bases). Germline values: CDR1 SGHAT, CDR2 FQNNGV. Deletions cut 2 bases from V and 6 bases from J, with 15 bases between. The CDR3 consists of 15 residues. In DNA, the CDR3 is TGTGCCAGCAGCTTACAATTAGGGGGGGGTGATACGCAGTATTTT. It codes for CASSLQLGGGDTQYF. Drawing the rest from reference TRBV11-2 and TRBJ2-3, the complete variable domain is EAGVAQSPRYKIIEKRQSVAFWCNPISGHATLYWYQQILGQGPKLLIQFQNNGVVDDSQLPKDRFSAERLKGVDSTLKIQPAKLEDSAVYLCASSLQLGGGDTQYFGPGTRLTVL.

The chain uses TRBV10-3 and TRBJ2-1, with D maybe TRBD2 (6 bases). Germline CDR1 ENHRY, CDR2 SYGVKD. This CDR3 is built from 15 residues. The V end lost 10 bases, the J end lost 7 bases, and 23 bases lay between the germline ends. The CDR3, as DNA: TGTGCCACCGCCTCAGGGACTCGTTATGTTAATGAGCAGTTCTTC. Translated: CATASGTRYVNEQFF.

This clonotype was observed a handful of times. This chain joins TRBV5-6 and TRBJ2-7; D ambiguous. CDR3 length equals 12 residues. Germline V gives CDR1 SGHDT, CDR2 YYEEEE. Between the trimmed V and J ends, which lost 3 bases and 1 base, there was a span of 5 bases. The CDR3 DNA reads as TGTGCCAGCAGCTCGCAGTCCTACGAGCAGTACTTC. Its protein product is CASSSQSYEQYF.

This clonotype was counted only a few times. The chain couples TRBV11-2 to TRBJ2-7; the D gene could be TRBD1 or TRBD2 (5 bases each). Trimming cost V 1 base and J 2 bases, with 18 bases left between them. Germline V gene lookup returns CDR1 SGHAT and CDR2 FQNNGV. This CDR3 has 17 residues. The CDR3 reads CASSLGLAGSTAYEQYF. DNA for the CDR3: TGTGCCAGCAGCTTAGGACTCGCAGGGAGCACCGCCTACGAGCAGTACTTC.

This clonotype came up a few times. V and J are TRBV7-9 and TRBJ1-2, with D perhaps matching TRBD1 (5 bases). CDR3 length: 14 amino acids. With 2 bases removed from V and 3 bases from J, the gap between germline ends came to 10 bases. The germline gives CDR1 SEHNR, CDR2 FQNEAQ (reference sequence). In nucleotides, the CDR3 is TGTGCCAGCAGCTTATTTGAGGGACACTATGGCTACACCTTC. It is translated as CASSLFEGHYGYTF.

This clonotype appeared a few times. The J gene is TRBJ1-1, the V gene TRBV18; perhaps TRBD1 as D (5 bases). Between the trimmed V and J ends, which lost 2 bases and 0 bases, there was a span of 7 bases. CDR3 length: 14 residues. Germline V gene lookup returns CDR1 KGHSH and CDR2 LQKENI. The CDR3 nucleotides are TGTGCCAGCTCACCAGGGGGAATGAACACTGAAGCTTTCTTT. Translated: CASSPGGMNTEAFF.

Ten or more counts support this clonotype. This chain links TRBV30 with TRBJ1-1; 7 bases match TRBD1. Germline V gene sequence: CDR1 GTSNPN, CDR2 SVGIG (reference sequence). The V gene end was trimmed by 6 bases and the J gene end by 5 bases; junction bases not matched to a gene: 9. The CDR3 has 13 residues. For the CDR3, the DNA is TGTGCCTGCGCGGGACAGAGAAGGACTGAAGCTTTCTTT. Translated: CACAGQRRTEAFF.

As for this clonotype: A read error may explain this, as a much larger clone is one base away. CDR3 sequence: CASSQDSGGGSEQYF. DNA of the CDR3: TGCGCCAGCAGCCAAGATTCGGGCGGGGGGTCTGAGCAGTACTTC. The chain uses TRBV4-3 and TRBJ2-7; 8 bases are shared with TRBD2. This CDR3 comprises 15 residues. Per germline, CDR1 LGHNA and CDR2 YSLEER. The V segment lost 0 bases and the J segment 7 bases; nucleotides outside the gene matches: 8.

This clonotype was counted a few times. The V gene is TRBV7-9, the J gene TRBJ2-5; D is uncertain. Trimming removed 1 base at V and 5 bases at J, with 8 bases between. The CDR3 has 13 residues. Germline V lookup: CDR1 SEHNR, CDR2 FQNEAQ (reference sequence). CDR3 coding DNA: TGTGCCAGCAGCTTAGAAGGGCTGGAGACCCAGTACTTC. Encoded protein: CASSLEGLETQYF.

This clonotype was counted many times. The V gene is TRBV10-3, the J gene TRBJ2-5, with TRBD2 matching over 8 bases. The germline V gene encodes CDR1 ENHRY and CDR2 SYGVKD. CDR3 length equals 15 residues. With V trimmed by 3 bases and J by 1 base, 4 bases remained unmatched. The CDR3 loop is CAISDRTSGQETQYF. CDR3 DNA sequence: TGTGCCATCAGTGATCGAACTAGCGGCCAAGAGACCCAGTACTTC.

This clonotype was picked up a small number of times. The V gene is TRBV10-2, the J gene TRBJ1-1; D unclear. From germline, CDR1 is WSHSY and CDR2 SAAADI. Trimming took 2 bases from V and 2 from J, leaving 12 bases between them. The CDR3 consists of 15 residues. The CDR3 spells CASSEPLQKNTEAFF. CDR3 sequence (DNA): TGCGCCAGCAGTGAGCCTCTACAAAAAAACACTGAAGCTTTCTTT.